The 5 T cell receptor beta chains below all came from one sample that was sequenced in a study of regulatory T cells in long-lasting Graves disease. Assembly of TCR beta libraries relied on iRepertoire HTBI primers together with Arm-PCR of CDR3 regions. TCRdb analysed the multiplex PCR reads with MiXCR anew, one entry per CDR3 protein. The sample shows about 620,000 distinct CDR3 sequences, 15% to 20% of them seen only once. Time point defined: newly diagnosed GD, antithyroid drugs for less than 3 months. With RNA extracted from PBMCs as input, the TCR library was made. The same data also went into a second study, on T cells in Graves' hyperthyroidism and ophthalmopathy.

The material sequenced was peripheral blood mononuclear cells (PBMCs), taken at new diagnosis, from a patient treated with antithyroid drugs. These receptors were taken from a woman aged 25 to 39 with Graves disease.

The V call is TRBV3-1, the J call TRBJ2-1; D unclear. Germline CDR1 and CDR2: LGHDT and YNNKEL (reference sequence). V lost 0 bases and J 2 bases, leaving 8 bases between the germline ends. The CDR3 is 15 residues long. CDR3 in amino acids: CASSQESETYNEQFF. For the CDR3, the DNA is TGTGCCAGCAGCCAAGAGTCGGAAACCTACAATGAGCAGTTCTTC.

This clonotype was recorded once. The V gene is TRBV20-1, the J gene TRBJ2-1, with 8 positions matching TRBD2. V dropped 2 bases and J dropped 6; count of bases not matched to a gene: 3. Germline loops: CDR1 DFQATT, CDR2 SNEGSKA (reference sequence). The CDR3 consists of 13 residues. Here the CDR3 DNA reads TGCAGTGCTAGACGGCTAGCGGGCAATGAGCAGTTCTTC. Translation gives CSARRLAGNEQFF.

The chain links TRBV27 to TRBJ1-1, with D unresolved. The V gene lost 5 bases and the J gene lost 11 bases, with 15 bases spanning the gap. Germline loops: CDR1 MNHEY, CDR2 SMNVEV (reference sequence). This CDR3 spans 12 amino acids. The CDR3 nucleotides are TGTGCCAGCAGTGATTTAACGCCGCCGGCTTTCTTT. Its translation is CASSDLTPPAFF.

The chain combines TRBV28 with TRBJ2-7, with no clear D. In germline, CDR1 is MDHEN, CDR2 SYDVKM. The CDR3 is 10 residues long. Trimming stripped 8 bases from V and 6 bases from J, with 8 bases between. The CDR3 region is CASGMGEQYF. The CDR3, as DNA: TGTGCCAGCGGGATGGGCGAGCAGTACTTC.

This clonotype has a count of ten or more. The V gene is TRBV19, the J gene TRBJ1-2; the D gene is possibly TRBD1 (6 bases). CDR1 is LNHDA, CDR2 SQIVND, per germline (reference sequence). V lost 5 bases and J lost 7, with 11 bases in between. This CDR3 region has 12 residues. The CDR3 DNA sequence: TGTGCCAGTAGTTCAGGGACATCTGGCTACACCTTC. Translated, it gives CASSSGTSGYTF.